The 10 T cell receptor beta chains below all came from one sample that was sequenced in a study of vaccination effects on CD4 cells after COVID-19. These receptors have no known antigen. Sequencing was performed with immunoSEQ multiplex PCR; in TCRdb, only in-frame clones are kept and a portion is missing. The sample contains approximately 11,000 clones, approximately 74% of which appear only once. Expansion of antigen-specific CD4+ T cells with viral peptide pools was carried out by the ViraFEST assay before sequencing. Following a roughly 10-day culture, CD4+ T cells were purified. The sequenced sample was CD4+ T cells from PBMCs cultured with HCoV-229E spike peptides, obtained before COVID-19 vaccination. The receptors stem from a human donor who received a COVID-19 vaccine.

This chain uses TRBV14 with TRBJ2-2; perhaps D is TRBD1 or TRBD2 (7 bases each). Trimming stripped 0 bases from V and 3 bases from J, with 14 bases between. Germline loops: CDR1 SGHDN, CDR2 FVKESK. The CDR3 spans 17 residues. The CDR3 spells CASSQDQGGPYTGELFF. As DNA, the CDR3 is TGTGCCAGCAGCCAAGATCAGGGGGGGCCTTACACCGGGGAGCTGTTTTTT.

The CDR3 coding sequence is TGTGCCACCTGGGCAAGGGGTAATGACTACACCTTC. Residues: CATWARGNDYTF. The chain uses TRBV2 and TRBJ1-2; D possibly corresponds to TRBD1 (5 bases). Germline CDR1 reads SNHLY; CDR2 reads FYNNEI. V dropped 10 bases and J dropped 10 bases, with 19 bases sitting between them. This CDR3 is built from 12 residues.

The chain is built from TRBV30 and TRBJ1-6; possibly TRBD1 for D (6 bases). CDR3 size: 14 residues. Trimming took off 0 bases at V and 10 bases at J, with 13 bases between the two ends. Germline loops: CDR1 GTSNPN, CDR2 SVGIG (reference sequence). The CDR3 is CAWSVTGQLSPLHF. DNA for the CDR3: TGTGCCTGGAGTGTGACCGGACAGTTGTCACCCCTCCACTTT.

The CDR3 loop reads CASSFSWGGLQPQHF. CDR3 sequence (DNA): TGTGCCAGCAGTTTCTCCTGGGGGGGTTTGCAGCCCCAGCATTTT. The chain recombines TRBV27 with TRBJ1-5; perhaps TRBD1 as D (5 bases). From germline, CDR1 is MNHEY and CDR2 SMNVEV (reference sequence). The CDR3 runs to 15 residues. Trimming cost V 3 bases and J 7 bases, with 16 bases left between them.

This sequence joins TRBV7-2 and TRBJ1-1; the D is unclear. The CDR3 totals 11 residues. The germline V and J ends were trimmed by 2 bases and 7 bases, with 5 bases remaining between them. Germline V gives CDR1 SGHTA, CDR2 FQGNSA. The CDR3, as DNA: TGTGCCAGCAGCTTACGGATTGAAGCTTTCTTT. Its translation is CASSLRIEAFF. Full variable domain (remainder filled in from reference TRBV7-2 and TRBJ1-1): GAGVSQSPSNKVTEKGKDVELRCDPISGHTALYWYRQSLGQGLEFLIYFQGNSAPDKSGLPSDRFSAERTGGSVSTLTIQRTQQEDSAVYLCASSLRIEAFFGQGTRLTVV.

The J gene is TRBJ1-2, the V gene TRBV5-5, with D uncertain. The CDR3 runs 15 residues. Germline CDR1 and CDR2: SGHKS and YYEKEE (reference sequence). Deletions cut 5 bases from V and 2 bases from J, with 16 bases between. DNA for the CDR3: TGTGCCAGCAGGCCGGAGGTGGCGGCCAACTATGGCTACACCTTC. Protein product: CASRPEVAANYGYTF.

This clone was detected once. The V gene is TRBV28, the J gene TRBJ1-6; no reliable D call. CDR3 length: 13 amino acids. V was pared by 6 bases and J by 6 bases, with 9 bases between. Germline CDR1 is MDHEN and CDR2 is SYDVKM. CDR3 nucleotide sequence: TGTGCCAGCAGCCGTGTGAGTAATTCACCCCTCCACTTT. It yields the protein CASSRVSNSPLHF.

V usage is TRBV2 and J usage is TRBJ1-1, with D uncertain. Trimming pared 7 bases from V and 5 bases from J, leaving 11 bases between. CDR3 size: 12 residues. Germline assignment: CDR1 SNHLY and CDR2 FYNNEI. CDR3 region: CASTGWGTEAFF. Here the CDR3 DNA reads TGTGCCAGCACCGGATGGGGTACTGAAGCTTTCTTT.

This chain uses TRBV3-1 (or the pseudogene TRBV3-2) with TRBJ2-7; no clear D gene. The germline gives CDR1 LGHDT, CDR2 YNNKEL (reference sequence). V dropped 2 bases and J dropped 2 bases, with 10 bases sitting between them. The length of the CDR3 is 14 residues. Here the CDR3 DNA reads TGTGCCAGCAGCCAACCTCAGGTAACCTACGAGCAGTACTTC. This sequence encodes CASSQPQVTYEQYF.

This chain connects TRBV28 to TRBJ1-2, with a weak D call TRBD1 (6 bases). Germline CDR1 MDHEN, CDR2 SYDVKM. V dropped 6 bases and J dropped 3 bases, with 17 bases sitting between them. This CDR3 is built from 15 residues. CDR3 DNA sequence: TGTGCCAGCAGACGAGAGGCAGGGGCTCACTATGGCTACACCTTC. It codes for CASRREAGAHYGYTF.